Presented here are 23 T cell receptor beta chains from one specimen sequenced in a study of neurological immune-mediated disorders. From the 5' RACE reads, TCRdb called clonotypes with MiXCR, one entry per CDR3 protein. The sample shows some 83,000 distinct CDR3 sequences, 2.5% to 3% of them seen only once. The sample was PBMCs. Receptors were obtained from a woman aged 25 to 39 with multiple sclerosis.

This clonotype was observed at least ten times. The chain employs TRBV10-3 and TRBJ2-1; 7 bases map to TRBD2. V was clipped by 3 bases and J by 9 bases; unmatched bases: 14. The germline CDR1 and CDR2 sequences are ENHRY and SYGVKD. The CDR3 has 16 residues. CDR3 sequence: CAISDPGLREWGEQFF. As DNA, the CDR3 is TGTGCCATCAGTGACCCCGGTTTGCGGGAGTGGGGTGAGCAGTTCTTC.

This clonotype was detected many times. This rearrangement joins TRBV24-1 to TRBJ2-1; D might be TRBD1 (8 bases). This CDR3 is built from 15 residues. Trimming pared 3 bases from V and 8 bases from J, leaving 16 bases between. Germline CDR1 KGHDR, CDR2 SFDVKD. The CDR3 reads CATSDTITGGDEQFF. CDR3 bases: TGTGCCACCAGTGATACAATCACAGGGGGGGATGAGCAGTTCTTC.

This clonotype was picked up many times. As DNA, the CDR3 is TGTGCCAGCAGCTTAGGGGGGCTGATCAGTGAGCAGTTCTTC. It encodes CASSLGGLISEQFF. The chain combines TRBV7-8 with TRBJ2-1, with D possibly TRBD1 on 6 matching bases. The CDR3 is 14 amino acids. V lost 1 base to trimming and J lost 9 bases, with 13 bases between them. Germline values: CDR1 SGHVS, CDR2 FQNEAQ.

This clonotype was counted at least ten times. The gene calls are TRBV5-1 and TRBJ2-3, with no clear D. The germline gives CDR1 SGHRS, CDR2 YFSETQ. Trimming left V 2 bases short and J 2 bases short, with 15 bases between. The CDR3 is made up of 16 amino acids. CDR3 DNA: TGCGCCAGCAGCTTTTCGGTTGGGTCTAACACAGATACGCAGTATTTT. It translates to CASSFSVGSNTDTQYF.

In its sample, this clonotype was seen many times. The chain employs TRBV29-1 and TRBJ2-1; 7 positions match TRBD1. With 4 bases clipped from V and 7 bases from J, the junction kept 4 bases outside the gene matches. The CDR3 has 12 residues. Germline loops: CDR1 SQVTM, CDR2 ANQGSEA. The CDR3 DNA follows: TGCAGCGTTGTTGGGACAGCTAATGAGCAGTTCTTC. It is translated as CSVVGTANEQFF.

This clonotype showed up many times. For the CDR3, the DNA is TGCGCCAGCAGCCACGGGGACAGACAAGAGACCCAGTACTTC. Protein: CASSHGDRQETQYF. The chain employs TRBV4-3 and TRBJ2-5, with 7 bases fitting TRBD1. Per the germline V gene, CDR1 is LGHNA and CDR2 is YSLEER. The trim removed 3 bases at V and 2 bases at J, leaving 3 bases unmatched. This CDR3 spans 14 amino acids.

This clonotype was recorded many times. The rearrangement links TRBV7-8 to TRBJ2-7; D possibly corresponds to TRBD1 (6 bases). The length of the CDR3 is 14 residues. Per the germline V gene, CDR1 is SGHVS and CDR2 is FQNEAQ. V was clipped by 1 base and J by 7 bases, with 14 bases between them. CDR3 in DNA: TGTGCCAGCAGCTTAGTGAGTGGCCAGGGGGAGCAGTACTTC. It encodes CASSLVSGQGEQYF.

This clonotype was seen repeatedly, ten times or more. The J gene is TRBJ2-7, the V gene TRBV6-6; D is uncertain. Trimming left V 5 bases short and J 6 bases short, with 17 bases between. Looked up from germline, CDR1 is MNHNY and CDR2 is SVGAGI (reference sequence). The CDR3 covers 14 residues. The CDR3 nucleotides read TGTGCCAGCAGTCCCGGCCCTGCAACCGGCGAGCAGTACTTC. It specifies CASSPGPATGEQYF.

This clonotype was observed many times. CDR3 loop: CASSLGTGTRGSYNEQFF. CDR3 coding DNA: TGTGCCAGCAGCTTGGGGACCGGGACCCGAGGCTCCTACAATGAGCAGTTCTTC. The V and J genes are TRBV7-6 and TRBJ2-1; D assignment may be TRBD1 or TRBD2 (5 bases each). This CDR3 is 18 amino acids long. Germline CDR1 and CDR2: SGHVS and FNYEAQ. The ends were cut back, 3 bases at V and 0 bases at J, with 18 bases in the middle.

This clonotype was picked up a small number of times. Since a much larger clone is just one base distant, this may be a read error. V is TRBV20-1 and J is TRBJ1-5, with D perhaps matching TRBD1 (5 bases). Germline V gene lookup returns CDR1 DFQATT and CDR2 SNEGSKA (reference sequence). The CDR3 is 12 amino acids. CDR3 coding DNA: TGCAGTGCTGTGACAGAAGGGCAGCCCCAGAATTTT. Amino acids: CSAVTEGQPQNF.

Ten or more counts support this clonotype. The J gene is TRBJ2-3, the V gene TRBV12-3 or TRBV12-4; 7 bases line up with TRBD2. The CDR3 covers 15 residues. J gave up 9 bases and V 4 bases, and 13 bases lay outside the gene matches. The CDR3 is CASSSEGGRAGTQYF. The DNA of the CDR3 is TGTGCCAGCAGTTCTGAGGGAGGCAGAGCGGGGACGCAGTATTTT.

Many counts were recorded for this clonotype. This rearrangement joins TRBV5-1 to TRBJ2-1; D might be TRBD1 or TRBD2, each matching 5 bases. Trimming left V 4 bases short and J 6 bases short, with 17 bases between. The CDR3 sequence is 15 residues long. Per the germline V gene, CDR1 is SGHRS and CDR2 is YFSETQ. The CDR3 region is CASSPTGPTSNEQFF. CDR3 coding DNA: TGCGCCAGCAGCCCGACGGGGCCTACTTCCAATGAGCAGTTCTTC.

This clonotype was counted many times. The gene calls are TRBV5-1 and TRBJ1-1, with unresolved D. CDR3 length: 13 amino acids. V was shortened by 0 bases and J by 11 bases, with 14 bases between the two germline ends. Looked up from germline, CDR1 is SGHRS and CDR2 is YFSETQ. CDR3: CASSLANLLWAFF. The CDR3 coding sequence is TGCGCCAGCAGCTTGGCCAACCTTTTGTGGGCTTTCTTT.

This clonotype was counted at least ten times. The J gene is TRBJ1-1, the V gene TRBV20-1; 9 bases are shared with TRBD1. Germline trimming cut 5 bases from V and 11 bases from J; bases unmatched to any gene: 3. The CDR3 spans 10 residues. The germline gives CDR1 DFQATT, CDR2 SNEGSKA (reference sequence). In DNA form, the CDR3 reads TGCAGTGCTGGGACAGGGAGGGCTTTCTTT. This codes for CSAGTGRAFF.

This clonotype occurred many times. The CDR3 protein is CASSSTLDSYNEQFF. The CDR3 region has the DNA TGTGCCAGCAGCTCAACTTTGGACTCCTACAATGAGCAGTTCTTC. The gene calls are TRBV7-6 and TRBJ2-1; D ambiguous. The CDR3 totals 15 residues. Deletions cut 4 bases from V and 0 bases from J, with 10 bases between. Germline loops: CDR1 SGHVS, CDR2 FNYEAQ.

The table lists this clonotype with many counts. The rearrangement joins TRBV6-1 to TRBJ1-2; D is uncertain. Trimming removed 3 bases from V and 2 bases from J, with 10 bases in between. Germline lookup yields CDR1 MNHNS and CDR2 SASEGT. The CDR3 length is 14 residues. CDR3 bases: TGTGCCAGCAGTGACCGCCAGGCAAACTATGGCTACACCTTC. Protein: CASSDRQANYGYTF.

This clonotype has at least ten counts. The V gene is TRBV5-4, the J gene TRBJ2-1, with D uncertain. The ends were cut back, 4 bases at V and 3 bases at J, with 11 bases in the middle. Germline V gene sequence: CDR1 SGHNT, CDR2 YYREEE (reference sequence). The CDR3 covers 14 residues. CDR3 residues: CASSNELNYNEQFF. The CDR3 DNA reads TGTGCCAGCAGCAACGAACTTAACTACAATGAGCAGTTCTTC. The complete variable domain, with remaining parts taken from reference TRBV5-4 and TRBJ2-1, reads ETGVTQSPTHLIKTRGQQVTLRCSSQSGHNTVSWYQQALGQGPQFIFQYYREEENGRGNFPPRFSGLQFPNYSSELNVNALELDDSALYLCASSNELNYNEQFFGPGTRLTVL.

In its sample, this clonotype was seen many times. The DNA for the CDR3 is TGTGCCAGCAGCTTTGAGGGGATCTACGAGCAGTACTTC. It translates to CASSFEGIYEQYF. The V gene is TRBV7-9, the J gene TRBJ2-7; the D gene could be TRBD1 or TRBD2 (5 bases each). The germline V gene encodes CDR1 SEHNR and CDR2 FQNEAQ (reference sequence). The length of the CDR3 is 13 residues. V was cut by 3 bases and J by 3 bases, with 9 bases left in between.

This clonotype was recorded many times. The chain recombines TRBV20-1 with TRBJ1-4; D might be TRBD1 (5 bases). CDR1 and CDR2 (germline): DFQATT, SNEGSKA (reference sequence). The V end was cut by 2 bases, the J end by 8 bases, with 15 bases between. The CDR3 is 14 residues long. DNA of the CDR3: TGCAGTGCTAGACAGGCAGGGTATAAAGAAAAACTGTTTTTT. This codes for CSARQAGYKEKLFF.

This clonotype was found many times. The gene calls are TRBV20-1 and TRBJ2-2; tentatively, D is TRBD2 (6 bases). The CDR3 is 15 amino acids. V lost 1 base and J 2 bases, leaving 11 bases between the germline ends. Per germline, CDR1 DFQATT and CDR2 SNEGSKA (reference sequence). CDR3 sequence: CSARGEAINTGELFF. CDR3 sequence (DNA): TGCAGTGCTAGAGGGGAGGCAATAAACACCGGGGAGCTGTTTTTT.

This clonotype appeared many times. The chain recombines TRBV5-1 with TRBJ2-1; a possible D gene is TRBD2 (6 bases). Deletions cut 4 bases from V and 0 bases from J, with 14 bases between. CDR3 length equals 16 residues. Germline assignment: CDR1 SGHRS and CDR2 YFSETQ. The CDR3 spells CASSIIAGSSYNEQFF. The CDR3 DNA is TGCGCCAGCAGCATCATCGCCGGGAGCTCCTACAATGAGCAGTTCTTC.

This clonotype was seen many times. The chain recombines TRBV20-1 with TRBJ2-7, with D hard to call. Germline V CDR1 and CDR2: DFQATT, SNEGSKA (reference sequence). This CDR3 is 14 amino acids long. V lost 6 bases and J lost 0, with 15 bases in between. CDR3 in amino acids: CSALGEKTSYEQYF. CDR3 DNA: TGCAGTGCCCTGGGTGAGAAAACCTCCTACGAGCAGTACTTC.

There are a few counts of this clonotype. CDR3 region: CASSLSAMNTEAFF. The CDR3 nucleotides are TGTGCCAGCAGCTTATCAGCAATGAACACTGAAGCTTTCTTT. The chain is built from TRBV11-2 and TRBJ1-1; D is unresolved. CDR3 size: 14 residues. Germline assignment: CDR1 SGHAT and CDR2 FQNNGV. V was shortened by 2 bases and J by 0 bases, with 7 bases between the two germline ends.